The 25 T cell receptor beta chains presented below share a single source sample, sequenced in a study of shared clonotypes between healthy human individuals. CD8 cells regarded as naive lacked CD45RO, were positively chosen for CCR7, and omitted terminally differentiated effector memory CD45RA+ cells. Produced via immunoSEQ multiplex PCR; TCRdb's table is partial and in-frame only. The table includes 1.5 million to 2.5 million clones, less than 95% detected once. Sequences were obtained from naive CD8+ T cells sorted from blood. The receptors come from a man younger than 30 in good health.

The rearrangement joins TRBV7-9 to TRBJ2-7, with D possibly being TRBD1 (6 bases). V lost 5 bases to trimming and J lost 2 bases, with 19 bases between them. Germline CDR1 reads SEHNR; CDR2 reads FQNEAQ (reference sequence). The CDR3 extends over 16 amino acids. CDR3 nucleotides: TGTGCCAGCAGCGGCGGCAGGGGCCTCGAACCCTACGAGCAGTACTTC. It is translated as CASSGGRGLEPYEQYF.

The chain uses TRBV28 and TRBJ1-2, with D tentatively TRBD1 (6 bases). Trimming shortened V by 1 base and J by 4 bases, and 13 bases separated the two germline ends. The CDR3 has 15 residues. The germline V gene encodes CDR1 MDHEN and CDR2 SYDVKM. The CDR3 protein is CASSLLGADGYGYTF. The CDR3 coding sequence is TGTGCCAGCAGTTTATTGGGGGCCGACGGCTATGGCTACACCTTC.

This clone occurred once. The CDR3 spells CASSLVEGALSYEQYF. The CDR3 DNA reads as TGTGCCAGCAGCTTAGTCGAGGGGGCCCTCTCCTACGAGCAGTACTTC. This chain uses TRBV11-2 with TRBJ2-7; 7 nucleotides match TRBD1. Germline V CDR1 and CDR2: SGHAT, FQNNGV. V gave up 1 base and J gave up 0 bases; unmatched junction bases: 6. The CDR3 loop spans 16 amino acids.

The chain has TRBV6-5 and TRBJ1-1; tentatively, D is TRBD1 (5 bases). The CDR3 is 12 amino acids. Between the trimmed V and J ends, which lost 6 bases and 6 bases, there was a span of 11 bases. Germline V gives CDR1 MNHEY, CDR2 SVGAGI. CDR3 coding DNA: TGTGCCAGCAGACAAGGGGTTGCTGAAGCTTTCTTT. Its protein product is CASRQGVAEAFF.

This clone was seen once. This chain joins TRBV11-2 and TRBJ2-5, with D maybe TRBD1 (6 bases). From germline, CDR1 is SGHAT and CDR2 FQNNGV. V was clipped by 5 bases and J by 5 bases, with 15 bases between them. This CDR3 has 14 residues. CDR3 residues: CASSGQYTQETQYF. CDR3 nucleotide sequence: TGTGCCAGCAGCGGACAGTACACTCAGGAGACCCAGTACTTC.

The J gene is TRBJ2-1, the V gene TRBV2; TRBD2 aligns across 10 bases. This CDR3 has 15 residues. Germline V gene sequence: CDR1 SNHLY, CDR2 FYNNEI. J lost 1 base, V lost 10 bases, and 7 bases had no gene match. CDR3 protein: CAILRTSGSYNEQFF. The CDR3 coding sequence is TGTGCCATTTTACGGACTAGCGGTTCCTACAATGAGCAGTTCTTC.

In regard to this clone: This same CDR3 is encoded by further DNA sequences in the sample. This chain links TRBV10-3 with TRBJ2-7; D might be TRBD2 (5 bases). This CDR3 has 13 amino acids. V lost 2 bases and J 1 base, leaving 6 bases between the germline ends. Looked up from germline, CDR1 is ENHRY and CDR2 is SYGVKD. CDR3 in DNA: TGTGCCATCAGTGAGGGACTTTCCTACGAGCAGTACTTC. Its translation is CAISEGLSYEQYF.

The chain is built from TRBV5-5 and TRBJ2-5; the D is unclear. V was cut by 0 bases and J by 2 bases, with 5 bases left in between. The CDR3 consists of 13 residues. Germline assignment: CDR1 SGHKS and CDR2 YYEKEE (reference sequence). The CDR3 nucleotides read TGTGCCAGCAGCTTGGTCTTGCAAGAGACCCAGTACTTC. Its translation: CASSLVLQETQYF.

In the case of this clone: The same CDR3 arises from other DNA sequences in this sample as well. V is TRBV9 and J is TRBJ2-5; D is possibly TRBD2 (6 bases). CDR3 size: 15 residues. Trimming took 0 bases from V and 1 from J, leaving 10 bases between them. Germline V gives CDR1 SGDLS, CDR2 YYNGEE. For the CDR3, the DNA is TGTGCCAGCAGCGTAGTGGGGGGACCCCAAGAGACCCAGTACTTC. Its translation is CASSVVGGPQETQYF. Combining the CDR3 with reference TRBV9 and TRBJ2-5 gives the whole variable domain DSGVTQTPKHLITATGQRVTLRCSPRSGDLSVYWYQQSLDQGLQFLIQYYNGEERAKGNILERFSAQQFPDLHSELNLSSLELGDSALYFCASSVVGGPQETQYFGPGTRLLVL.

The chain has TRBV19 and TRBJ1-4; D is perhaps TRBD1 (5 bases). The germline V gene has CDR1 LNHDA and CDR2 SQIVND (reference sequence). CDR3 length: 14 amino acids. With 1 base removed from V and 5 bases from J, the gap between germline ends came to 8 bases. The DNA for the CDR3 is TGTGCCAGTAGTATAGGACAGACAAATGAAAAACTGTTTTTT. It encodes CASSIGQTNEKLFF.

The DNA of the CDR3 is TGTGCCAGCAGCTTGGTGTACCCAGGGTACACTGAAGCTTTCTTT. Its protein is CASSLVYPGYTEAFF. The chain links TRBV5-4 to TRBJ1-1, with D possibly TRBD1 on 5 matching bases. Germline-derived CDR1 and CDR2 are SGHNT and YYREEE (reference sequence). This CDR3 has 15 residues. V was clipped by 0 bases and J by 3 bases, with 12 bases between them. The full variable domain, rest sourced from reference TRBV5-4 and TRBJ1-1, is ETGVTQSPTHLIKTRGQQVTLRCSSQSGHNTVSWYQQALGQGPQFIFQYYREEENGRGNFPPRFSGLQFPNYSSELNVNALELDDSALYLCASSLVYPGYTEAFFGQGTRLTVV.

The CDR3 loop is CASGLEGAYNEQFF. CDR3 DNA sequence: TGTGCTAGTGGTTTGGAGGGAGCCTACAATGAGCAGTTCTTC. The chain has TRBV12-5 and TRBJ2-1; the D gene is possibly TRBD2 (5 bases). Looked up from germline, CDR1 is LGHNT and CDR2 is FRNRAP. With 1 base removed from V and 2 bases from J, the gap between germline ends came to 6 bases. The CDR3 has 14 residues.

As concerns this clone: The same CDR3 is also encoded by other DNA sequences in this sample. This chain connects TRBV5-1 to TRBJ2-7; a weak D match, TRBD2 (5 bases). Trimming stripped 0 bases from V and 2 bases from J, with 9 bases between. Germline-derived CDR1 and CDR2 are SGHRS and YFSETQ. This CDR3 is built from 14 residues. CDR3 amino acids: CASSLAGGPYEQYF. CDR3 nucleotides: TGCGCCAGCAGCTTGGCCGGAGGTCCCTACGAGCAGTACTTC.

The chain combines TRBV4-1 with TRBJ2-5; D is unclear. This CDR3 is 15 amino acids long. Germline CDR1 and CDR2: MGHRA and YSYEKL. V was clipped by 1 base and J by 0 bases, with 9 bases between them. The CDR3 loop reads CASSQVLTDQETQYF. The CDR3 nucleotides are TGCGCCAGCAGCCAAGTTCTTACAGACCAAGAGACCCAGTACTTC.

This chain's CDR3 is CASSYGSRNTDTQYF. CDR3 sequence (DNA): TGTGCCAGCAGCTATGGGTCCAGGAACACAGATACGCAGTATTTT. V gene TRBV5-5 combines with J gene TRBJ2-3, with no clear D. This CDR3 has 15 residues. The V end lost 3 bases, the J end lost 2 bases, and 13 bases lay between the germline ends. Germline V lookup: CDR1 SGHKS, CDR2 YYEKEE (reference sequence). Using reference TRBV5-5 and TRBJ2-3 for the parts outside the CDR3, the full variable domain is DAGVTQSPTHLIKTRGQQVTLRCSPISGHKSVSWYQQVLGQGPQFIFQYYEKEERGRGNFPDRFSARQFPNYSSELNVNALLLGDSALYLCASSYGSRNTDTQYFGPGTRLTVL.

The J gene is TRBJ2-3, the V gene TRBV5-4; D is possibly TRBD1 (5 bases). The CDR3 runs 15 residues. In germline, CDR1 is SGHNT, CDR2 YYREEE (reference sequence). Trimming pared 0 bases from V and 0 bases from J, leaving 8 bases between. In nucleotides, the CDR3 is TGTGCCAGCAGCTTGGAACCAGGGAGCACAGATACGCAGTATTTT. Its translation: CASSLEPGSTDTQYF.

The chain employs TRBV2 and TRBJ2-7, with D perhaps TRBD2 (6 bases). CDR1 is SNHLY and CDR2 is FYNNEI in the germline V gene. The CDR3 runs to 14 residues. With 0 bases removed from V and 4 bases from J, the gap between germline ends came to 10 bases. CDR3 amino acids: CASSEARRGYEQYF. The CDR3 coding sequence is TGTGCCAGCAGTGAAGCGCGGAGGGGTTACGAGCAGTACTTC.

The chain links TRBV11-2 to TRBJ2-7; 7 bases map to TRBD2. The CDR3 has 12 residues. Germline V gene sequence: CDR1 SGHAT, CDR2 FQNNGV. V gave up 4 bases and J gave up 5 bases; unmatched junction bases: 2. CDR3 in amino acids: CASSWTSNEQYF. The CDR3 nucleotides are TGTGCCAGCAGCTGGACTAGTAACGAGCAGTACTTC.

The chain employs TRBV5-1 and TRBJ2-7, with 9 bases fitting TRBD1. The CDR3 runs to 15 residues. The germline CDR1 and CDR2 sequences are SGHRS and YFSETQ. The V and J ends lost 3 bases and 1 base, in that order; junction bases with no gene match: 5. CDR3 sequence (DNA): TGCGCCAGCAGCTACGACAGGGGGTTATCCTACGAGCAGTACTTC. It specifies CASSYDRGLSYEQYF.

CDR3 nucleotide sequence: TGTGCGGCCCGGGATGAGAGGGAGGCAGATACGCAGTATTTT. This encodes CAARDEREADTQYF. The chain couples TRBV30 to TRBJ2-3, with D tentatively TRBD2 (6 bases). The CDR3 loop spans 14 amino acids. Germline CDR1 reads GTSNPN; CDR2 reads SVGIG (reference sequence).

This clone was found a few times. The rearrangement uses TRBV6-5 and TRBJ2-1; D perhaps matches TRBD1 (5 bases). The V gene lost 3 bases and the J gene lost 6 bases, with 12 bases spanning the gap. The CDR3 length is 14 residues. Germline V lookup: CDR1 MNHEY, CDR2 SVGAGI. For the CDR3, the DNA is TGTGCCAGCAGTTATCCAGGGATGAGCAATGAGCAGTTCTTC. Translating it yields CASSYPGMSNEQFF.

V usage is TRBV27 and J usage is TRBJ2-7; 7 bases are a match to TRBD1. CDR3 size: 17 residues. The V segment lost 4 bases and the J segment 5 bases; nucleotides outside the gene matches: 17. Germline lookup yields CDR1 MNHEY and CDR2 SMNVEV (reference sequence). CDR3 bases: TGTGCCAGCAGTTGGGTGGCTGTGACAGGGTTGGCCCACGAGCAGTACTTC. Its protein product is CASSWVAVTGLAHEQYF.

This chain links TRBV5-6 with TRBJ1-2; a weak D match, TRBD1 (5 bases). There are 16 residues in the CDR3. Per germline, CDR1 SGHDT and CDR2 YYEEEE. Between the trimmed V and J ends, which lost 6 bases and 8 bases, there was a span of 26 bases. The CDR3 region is CASTLLSGTKGWGYTF. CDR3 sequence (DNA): TGTGCCAGCACCCTCCTCTCCGGGACTAAAGGGTGGGGCTACACCTTC.

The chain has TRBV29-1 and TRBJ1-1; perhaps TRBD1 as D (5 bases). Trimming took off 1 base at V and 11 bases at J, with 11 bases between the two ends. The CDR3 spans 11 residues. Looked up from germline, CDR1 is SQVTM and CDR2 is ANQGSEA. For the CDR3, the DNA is TGCAGCGTTGAAGCCGGGTGGGGGGCTTTCTTT. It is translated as CSVEAGWGAFF.

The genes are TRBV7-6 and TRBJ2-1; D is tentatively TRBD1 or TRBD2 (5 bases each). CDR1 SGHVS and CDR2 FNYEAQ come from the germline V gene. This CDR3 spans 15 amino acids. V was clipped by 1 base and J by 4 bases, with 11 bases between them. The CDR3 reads CASSLEWDLYNEQFF. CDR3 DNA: TGTGCCAGCAGCTTAGAATGGGACCTATACAATGAGCAGTTCTTC.